These T cell receptor beta chains were read from a single sample in a study of cytomegalovirus exposure and HLA in healthy donors. TCRdb keeps only in-frame clones here, not all; method: immunoSEQ multiplex PCR. Seen here are roughly 99,000 clones, 82% observed once, and the top ten hold 2% to 3%. The sample consisted of PBMCs. All receptors derive from a man younger than 45 in good health and CMV-seropositive. Both conserved end residues are part of each CDR3. Each record gives: V gene, J gene, D gene, clone size, CDR3 DNA, CDR3 protein. The D gene is left open where the match is weak. Only part of the rows carry a size: once, few, many, or a class if the clone is expanded.

TRBV5-1	TRBJ1-2	.	once	TGCGCCAGCAGCTTGGACACAGGGAGCTGGGACTATGGCTACACCTTC	CASSLDTGSWDYGYTF
TRBV6-5	TRBJ2-4	.	.	TGTGCCAGCAGTTACTCGACTGGGGCCAAAAACAGTCAGTACTTC	CASSYSTGAKNSQYF
TRBV6-1	TRBJ2-7	.	once	TGTGCCAGCAGTGAAGCGGCAGGGGAATTCTACGAGCAGTACTTC	CASSEAAGEFYEQYF
TRBV11-3	TRBJ2-2	.	.	TGTGCCAGCAGCCGGGGGGCCCCGGGGGCCGGGGAGCTGTTTTTT	CASSRGAPGAGELFF
TRBV6-6	TRBJ1-1	TRBD1	.	TGTGCCAGCAGTTACGGGGACAGGGCCACTGAAGCTTTCTTT	CASSYGDRATEAFF
TRBV5-1	TRBJ2-1	TRBD2	.	TGCGCCAGCAGCGGGGCGGGGGTTAGCTCCTACAATGAGCAGTTCTTC	CASSGAGVSSYNEQFF
TRBV5-4	TRBJ1-2	.	.	TGTGCCAGCAGCGCAACGTCGCAGGCTAACTATGGCTACACCTTC	CASSATSQANYGYTF
TRBV19	TRBJ2-1	TRBD1	few	TGTGCCAGTAGTAGAGGAAGGACAGGGGTGAATGAGCAGTTCTTC	CASSRGRTGVNEQFF
TRBV9	TRBJ1-6	.	.	TGTGCCAGCAGCGGTGTAGGGGGGGGTAATTCACCCCTCCACTTT	CASSGVGGGNSPLHF
TRBV4-1	TRBJ2-5	TRBD2	.	TGCGCCAGCAGCCAAGGACTAGCCCAAGAGACCCAGTACTTC	CASSQGLAQETQYF
TRBV10-1	TRBJ1-4	.	few	TGCGCCAGCAGTGAGTCGAGGTCAAATGAAAAACTGTTTTTT	CASSESRSNEKLFF
TRBV6-1	TRBJ2-6	.	.	TGTGCCAGCAGTGAAGAAGAGCGGGGAACAGGGGGCTCTGGGGCCAACGTCCTGACTTTC	CASSEEERGTGGSGANVLTF
TRBV7-2	TRBJ1-4	TRBD1	.	TGTGCCAGCAGCCGCAGGGGGAATCGTGAAAAACTGTTTTTT	CASSRRGNREKLFF
TRBV9	TRBJ2-7	TRBD2	.	TGTGCCAGCAGCGTATCGGGGCTAGCGGGGGCAAGTGAGCAGTACTTC	CASSVSGLAGASEQYF
TRBV9	TRBJ1-6	.	.	TGTGCCAGCAGCTACGGCGGGGGACGGAAAATTTCACCCCTCCACTTT	CASSYGGGRKISPLHF
TRBV7-9	TRBJ2-4	TRBD1	.	TGTGCCAGCAGCTTAATCCGACAGGGGGCTGCCATTCAGTACTTC	CASSLIRQGAAIQYF